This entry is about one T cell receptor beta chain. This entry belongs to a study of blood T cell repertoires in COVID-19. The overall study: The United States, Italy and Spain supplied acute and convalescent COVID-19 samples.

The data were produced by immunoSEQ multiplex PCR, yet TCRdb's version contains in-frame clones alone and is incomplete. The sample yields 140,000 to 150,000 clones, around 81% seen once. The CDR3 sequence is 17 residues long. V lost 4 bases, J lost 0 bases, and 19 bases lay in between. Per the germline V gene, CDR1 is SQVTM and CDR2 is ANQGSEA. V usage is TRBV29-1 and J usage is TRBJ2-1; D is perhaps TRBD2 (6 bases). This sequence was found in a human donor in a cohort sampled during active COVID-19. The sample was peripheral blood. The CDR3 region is CSVAGPVTSSSYNEQFF. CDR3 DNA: TGCAGCGTTGCCGGACCCGTAACTAGCAGCTCCTACAATGAGCAGTTCTTC.